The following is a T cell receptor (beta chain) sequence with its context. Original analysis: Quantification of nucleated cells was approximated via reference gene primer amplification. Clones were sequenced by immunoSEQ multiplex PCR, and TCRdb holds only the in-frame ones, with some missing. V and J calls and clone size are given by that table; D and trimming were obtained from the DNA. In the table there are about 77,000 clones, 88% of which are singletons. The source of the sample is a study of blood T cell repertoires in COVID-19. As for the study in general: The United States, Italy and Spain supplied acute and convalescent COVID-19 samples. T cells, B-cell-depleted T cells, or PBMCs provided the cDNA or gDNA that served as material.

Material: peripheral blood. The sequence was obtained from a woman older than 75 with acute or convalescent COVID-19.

CDR3 DNA sequence: TGTGCCAGTAGTATTGTTTTAGCCGGGGAGCTGTTTTTT. Its translation is CASSIVLAGELFF. The V call is TRBV19, the J call TRBJ2-2; D remains ambiguous. The CDR3 sequence is 13 residues long. Looked up from germline, CDR1 is LNHDA and CDR2 is SQIVND (reference sequence). V was cut by 3 bases and J by 6 bases, with 8 bases left in between.